This is a list of T cell receptor beta chains from one sample in a study of cytomegalovirus exposure and HLA in healthy donors. Only in-frame clones appear in the TCRdb table, and some are missing; sequencing was by immunoSEQ multiplex PCR. This repertoire shows fewer than 100,000 clones, around 80% found once; its top ten account for around 4%. The sample consisted of PBMCs. Receptor source: a male donor in good health and CMV-seropositive. Each CDR3 is given with its conserved first and last residue. D genes are given only for firm matches. Size is omitted from some rows. Given values are once, few, many or a class for expanded clones.

v_gene: TRBV29-1
abundance: NA
j_gene: TRBJ1-4
d_gene: TRBD1
CDR3nt: TGCAGCGCTGGGACAGGGCGCGAAAAACTGTTTTTT
CDR3aa: CSAGTGREKLFF

v_gene: TRBV5-1
abundance: NA
j_gene: TRBJ2-7
d_gene: TRBD1
CDR3nt: TGCGCCAGCAGCGCAGACAGGGGTCCCTACGAGCAGTACTTC
CDR3aa: CASSADRGPYEQYF

v_gene: TRBV9
abundance: NA
j_gene: TRBJ2-5
d_gene: TRBD2
CDR3nt: TGTGCCAGCAGCGCAATACTAGCGGGGGGGACGGAGACCCAGTACTTC
CDR3aa: CASSAILAGGTETQYF

v_gene: TRBV29-1
abundance: NA
j_gene: TRBJ2-5
d_gene: NA
CDR3nt: TGCAGCGTTTTAGGGGGGGAGGAGACCCAGTACTTC
CDR3aa: CSVLGGEETQYF

v_gene: TRBV6-6
abundance: NA
j_gene: TRBJ1-2
d_gene: NA
CDR3nt: TGTGCCAGCAGTACAGGCTATGGCTACACCTTC
CDR3aa: CASSTGYGYTF

v_gene: TRBV5-1
abundance: NA
j_gene: TRBJ2-2
d_gene: NA
CDR3nt: TGCGCCAGCAGCTTGGTGACTTCGGGGGAGAACACCGGGGAGCTGTTTTTT
CDR3aa: CASSLVTSGENTGELFF

v_gene: TRBV7-2
abundance: once
j_gene: TRBJ2-4
d_gene: NA
CDR3nt: TGTGCCAGCAGGTGGACCGGGGACATTCAGTACTTC
CDR3aa: CASRWTGDIQYF

v_gene: TRBV9
abundance: NA
j_gene: TRBJ1-2
d_gene: NA
CDR3nt: TGTGCCAGCAGCGTAGGTTCTAGCGCTAACTATGGCTACACCTTC
CDR3aa: CASSVGSSANYGYTF

v_gene: TRBV6-1
abundance: NA
j_gene: TRBJ1-1
d_gene: NA
CDR3nt: TGTGCCAGCAGTCCAGTATTGCGGGGGAACACTGAAGCTTTCTTT
CDR3aa: CASSPVLRGNTEAFF

v_gene: TRBV5-4
abundance: NA
j_gene: TRBJ1-2
d_gene: TRBD1
CDR3nt: TGTGCCAGTTCGACACAGAGGGACAGGAAAAAATATGGCTACACCTTC
CDR3aa: CASSTQRDRKKYGYTF

v_gene: TRBV6-1
abundance: NA
j_gene: TRBJ1-1
d_gene: TRBD1
CDR3nt: TGTGCCAGCACGGACAGGGTAGGAGCTTTCTTT
CDR3aa: CASTDRVGAFF

v_gene: TRBV6-6
abundance: NA
j_gene: TRBJ2-7
d_gene: NA
CDR3nt: TGTGCCAGCAGTTTGAGGGTGGACGAGCAGTACTTC
CDR3aa: CASSLRVDEQYF

v_gene: TRBV28
abundance: NA
j_gene: TRBJ2-7
d_gene: NA
CDR3nt: TGTGCCACTTCGGCGGGGCTCGGTTACGAGCAGTACTTC
CDR3aa: CATSAGLGYEQYF

v_gene: TRBV13
abundance: NA
j_gene: TRBJ2-1
d_gene: TRBD2
CDR3nt: TGTGCCAGCAGCTTAGGCCGGGGTGGGCTAGCGGGCAATGAGCAGTTCTTC
CDR3aa: CASSLGRGGLAGNEQFF

v_gene: TRBV5-4
abundance: NA
j_gene: TRBJ2-7
d_gene: NA
CDR3nt: TGTGCCAGCAGCTTGCCAGGGTTGTATGGCGAGCAGTACTTC
CDR3aa: CASSLPGLYGEQYF

v_gene: TRBV18
abundance: NA
j_gene: TRBJ1-4
d_gene: TRBD1
CDR3nt: TGTGCCAGCTCACCTTTTGGGACAGGAAGTGAAAAACTGTTTTTT
CDR3aa: CASSPFGTGSEKLFF

v_gene: TRBV5-6
abundance: few
j_gene: TRBJ2-1
d_gene: NA
CDR3nt: TGTGCCAGCAGCTTAACCGGGACAAGCTCCTACAATGAGCAGTTCTTC
CDR3aa: CASSLTGTSSYNEQFF

v_gene: TRBV7-6
abundance: few
j_gene: TRBJ2-5
d_gene: TRBD1
CDR3nt: TGTGCCAGCAGTCCAACAGGGGTCGCAGAGACCCAGTACTTC
CDR3aa: CASSPTGVAETQYF

v_gene: TRBV5-1
abundance: NA
j_gene: TRBJ2-1
d_gene: TRBD1
CDR3nt: TGCGCCAGCAGCTTTGGACAGGGGAGTTCCTACAATGAGCAGTTCTTC
CDR3aa: CASSFGQGSSYNEQFF

v_gene: TRBV29-1
abundance: NA
j_gene: TRBJ2-7
d_gene: NA
CDR3nt: TGCAGCGTAGGAAGGACTCAGAGCTCCTACGAGCAGTACTTC
CDR3aa: CSVGRTQSSYEQYF

v_gene: TRBV28
abundance: few
j_gene: TRBJ1-1
d_gene: NA
CDR3nt: TGTGCCAGCAGTTTAGCAGTTACAATGAACACTGAAGCTTTCTTT
CDR3aa: CASSLAVTMNTEAFF

v_gene: TRBV30
abundance: NA
j_gene: TRBJ2-1
d_gene: TRBD1
CDR3nt: TGTGCCTGGAGGGACAGGGAAATCTACAATGAGCAGTTCTTC
CDR3aa: CAWRDREIYNEQFF